A selection of T cell receptor beta chains follows, all from one sample in a study of Graves' ophthalmopathy and Graves' hyperthyroidism. TCRdb independently ran MiXCR on the multiplex PCR reads; one entry per CDR3 protein. The sample has 650,000 to 900,000 distinct CDR3 sequences; roughly 41% are singletons. The sequenced sample was peripheral blood. Receptors originate from an adult man with Graves' ophthalmopathy. Each CDR3 is given with its conserved first and last residue. Each record gives: clone size, V gene, D gene, CDR3 length, J gene, CDR3 protein, CDR3 DNA. A D gene is named only where the DNA matches it firmly. Size values are once, few and many counts, or a class for expanded clones, and some rows have none.

-	TRBV9	-	17	TRBJ1-6	CASSLSSGVYAGSPLHF	TGTGCCAGCAGTTTATCGTCAGGGGTTTACGCGGGTTCACCCCTCCACTTT
few	TRBV11-2	-	20	TRBJ2-6	CASSPRVEGEKGAGANVLTF	TGTGCCAGCAGCCCCCGGGTGGAGGGGGAGAAAGGGGCTGGGGCCAACGTCCTGACTTTC
-	TRBV7-9	-	16	TRBJ2-7	CASSQMRTGGSYEQYF	TGTGCCAGCAGCCAAATGAGGACAGGAGGGTCCTACGAGCAGTACTTC
many	TRBV7-9	-	14	TRBJ2-5	CASSHGRAQETQYF	TGTGCCAGCAGTCACGGACGGGCCCAAGAGACCCAGTACTTC
many	TRBV20-1	-	13	TRBJ1-6	CSGLGPTNSPLHF	TGCAGCGGGCTGGGACCGACGAATTCACCCCTCCACTTT
-	TRBV9	-	13	TRBJ1-6	CAWSRDLGSPLHF	TGTGCCTGGAGCAGGGACTTGGGATCACCCCTCCACTTT
-	TRBV25-1	TRBD1	11	TRBJ2-2	CASHRGGELFF	TGTGCCAGCCACAGGGGTGGGGAGCTGTTTTTT
-	TRBV24-1	-	15	TRBJ2-1	CATSDPSSKGGEQFF	TGTGCCACCAGTGATCCGTCAAGCAAGGGCGGTGAGCAGTTCTTC
many	TRBV7-9	TRBD1	15	TRBJ1-2	CASSKGRGTNYGYTF	TGTGCCAGCAGCAAAGGCAGGGGGACTAACTATGGCTACACCTTC
many	TRBV2	TRBD1	16	TRBJ2-6	CASSLGTGAGANVLTF	TGTGCCAGCAGCTTGGGAACAGGGGCTGGGGCCAACGTCCTGACTTTC
-	TRBV2	-	15	TRBJ1-2	CASSSVGGSLYGYTF	TGTGCCAGCAGTTCCGTGGGAGGCAGCCTCTATGGCTACACCTTC
-	TRBV10-3	-	13	TRBJ1-1	CASSPLVNTEAFF	TGTGCCAGCAGCCCCCTGGTGAATACTGAAGCTTTCTTT
few	TRBV7-3	-	16	TRBJ1-5	CASSFGGTDSNQPQHF	TGTGCCAGCAGCTTTGGGGGGACGGATAGCAATCAGCCCCAGCATTTT
-	TRBV24-1	TRBD1	16	TRBJ2-5	CATSDPGTGEGKTQYF	TGTGCCACCAGTGACCCAGGGACAGGGGAAGGAAAGACCCAGTACTTC
-	TRBV2	-	11	TRBJ2-1	CASRAGNEQFF	TGTGCCAGCCGAGCGGGCAATGAGCAGTTCTTC
few	TRBV27	-	16	TRBJ1-6	CASSYSEGAYNSPLHF	TGTGCCAGCAGTTACTCGGAAGGGGCCTATAATTCACCCCTCCACTTT
-	TRBV2	-	16	TRBJ1-4	CASSDAGKAPNEKLFF	TGTGCCAGCAGTGATGCAGGGAAGGCGCCTAATGAAAAACTGTTTTTT